This T cell receptor (beta chain) was retrieved from a study of cytomegalovirus exposure and HLA in healthy donors. Study outcomes and limitations: Certain sequence variants were highly shared and formed a cluster, and this cluster was likely a sequencing artifact.

Use of 60 Vbeta and 13 Jbeta primers characterized the PCR. The data were produced by immunoSEQ multiplex PCR, yet TCRdb's version contains in-frame clones alone and is incomplete. This sample has fewer than 180,000 clones, with about 85% found just once. A word on this clone: Its antigen remains unidentified.

Material: PBMCs. The clonotype comes from a human donor in good health.

CDR3 nucleotides: TGTGCCAGCACGGGTTCTGGGGCCAACGTCCTGACTTTC. Protein sequence: CASTGSGANVLTF. The chain combines TRBV6-5 with TRBJ2-6; D uncertain. Trimming took 7 bases from V and 1 from J, leaving 5 bases between them. The CDR3 contains 13 residues. Germline V gene lookup returns CDR1 MNHEY and CDR2 SVGAGI.